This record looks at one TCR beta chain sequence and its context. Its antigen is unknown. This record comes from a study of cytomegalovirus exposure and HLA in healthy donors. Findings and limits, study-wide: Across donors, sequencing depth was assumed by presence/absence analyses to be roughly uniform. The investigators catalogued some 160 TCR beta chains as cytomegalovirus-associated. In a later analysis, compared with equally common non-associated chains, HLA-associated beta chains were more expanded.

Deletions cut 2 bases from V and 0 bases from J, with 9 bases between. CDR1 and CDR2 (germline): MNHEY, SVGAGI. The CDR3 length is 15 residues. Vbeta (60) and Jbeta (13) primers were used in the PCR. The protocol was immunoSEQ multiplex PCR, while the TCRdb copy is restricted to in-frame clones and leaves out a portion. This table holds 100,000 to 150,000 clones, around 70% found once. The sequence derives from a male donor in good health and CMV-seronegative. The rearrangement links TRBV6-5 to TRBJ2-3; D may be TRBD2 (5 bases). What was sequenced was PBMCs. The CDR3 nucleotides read TGTGCCAGCAGTTACGGAGGCGGTAGCACAGATACGCAGTATTTT. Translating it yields CASSYGGGSTDTQYF.